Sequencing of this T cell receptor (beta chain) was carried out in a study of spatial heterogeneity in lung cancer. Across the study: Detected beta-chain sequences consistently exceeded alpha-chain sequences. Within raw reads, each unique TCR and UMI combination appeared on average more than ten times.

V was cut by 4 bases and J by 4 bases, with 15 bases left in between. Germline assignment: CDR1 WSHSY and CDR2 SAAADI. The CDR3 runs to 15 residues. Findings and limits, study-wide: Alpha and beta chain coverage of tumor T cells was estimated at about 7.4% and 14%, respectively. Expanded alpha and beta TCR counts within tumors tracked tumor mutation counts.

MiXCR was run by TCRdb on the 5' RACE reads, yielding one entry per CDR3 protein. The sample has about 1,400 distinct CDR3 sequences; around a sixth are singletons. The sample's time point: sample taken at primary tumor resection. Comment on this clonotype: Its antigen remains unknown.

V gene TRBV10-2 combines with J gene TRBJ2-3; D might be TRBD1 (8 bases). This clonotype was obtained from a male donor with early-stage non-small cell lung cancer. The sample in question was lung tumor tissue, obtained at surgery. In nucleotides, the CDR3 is TGCGCCAGCAGTGGAACGGGGGGACAGGCAGATACGCAGTATTTT. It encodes CASSGTGGQADTQYF.